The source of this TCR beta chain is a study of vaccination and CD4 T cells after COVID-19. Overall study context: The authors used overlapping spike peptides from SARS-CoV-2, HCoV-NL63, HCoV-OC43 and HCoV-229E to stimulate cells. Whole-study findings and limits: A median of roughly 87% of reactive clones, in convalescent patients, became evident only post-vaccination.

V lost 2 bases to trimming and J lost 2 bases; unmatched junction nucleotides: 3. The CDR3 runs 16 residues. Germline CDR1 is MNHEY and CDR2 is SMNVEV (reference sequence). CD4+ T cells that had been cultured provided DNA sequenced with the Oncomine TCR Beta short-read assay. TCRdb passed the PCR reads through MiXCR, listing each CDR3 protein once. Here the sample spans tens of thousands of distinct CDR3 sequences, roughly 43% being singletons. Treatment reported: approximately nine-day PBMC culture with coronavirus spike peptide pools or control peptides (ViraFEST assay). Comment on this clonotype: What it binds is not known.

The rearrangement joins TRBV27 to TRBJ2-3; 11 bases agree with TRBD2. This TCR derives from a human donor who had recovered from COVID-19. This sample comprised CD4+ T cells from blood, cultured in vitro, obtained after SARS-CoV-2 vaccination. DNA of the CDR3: TGTGCCAGCAGTTTACTAGCGGGAGGCTACACAGATACGCAGTATTTT. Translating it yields CASSLLAGGYTDTQYF.